Shown below are 26 T cell receptor beta chains from a single sample sequenced in a study of cytomegalovirus exposure and HLA in healthy donors (dated by TCRdb to the late 2010s). Libraries were built with the immunoSEQ multiplex PCR assay. For the multiplex PCR, a mixture combining 60 forward primers for TCR Vbeta segments and 13 reverse primers for TCR Jbeta segments was used. The source is immuneACCESS, and TCRdb retained only in-frame sequences with V and J called. Part of the clones is not carried over; for the studies checked, unresolved V genes explain less than half of this, and the remainder is unexplained. The sample table gives roughly 120,000 clones. The top ten clonotypes cover roughly 3.5% of the sample. Source material: PBMCs. The source of these receptors is a man between 18 and 29 years old in good health and CMV-seronegative.

The chain uses TRBV5-1 and TRBJ2-5; TRBD1 matches 9 bases. The CDR3 contains 15 residues. Germline CDR1 and CDR2: SGHRS and YFSETQ. V lost 4 bases to trimming and J lost 4 bases; unmatched junction nucleotides: 8. As DNA, the CDR3 is TGCGCCAGCAGCGGGGGACAGGGAGTGCGAGAGACCCAGTACTTC. This codes for CASSGGQGVRETQYF.

The V call is TRBV29-1, the J call TRBJ1-5, with TRBD1 identical over 9 bases. V lost 6 bases to trimming and J lost 4 bases; unmatched junction nucleotides: 7. The V gene's germline CDR1 is SQVTM and CDR2 ANQGSEA. This CDR3 is built from 14 residues. CDR3 DNA sequence: TGCAGCGTCGCTTCCGGGACAGGGAATCAGCCCCAGCATTTT. This sequence encodes CSVASGTGNQPQHF.

The gene calls are TRBV5-6 and TRBJ1-2; D not certain. Germline-derived CDR1 and CDR2 are SGHDT and YYEEEE. CDR3 length: 17 residues. V was clipped by 3 bases and J by 8 bases, with 26 bases between them. The CDR3 bases are TGTGCCAGCAGCTATAGACTAGAGGCTTACCCACGTGACGGCTACACCTTC. It codes for CASSYRLEAYPRDGYTF.

The chain uses TRBV27 and TRBJ2-7; 8 bases align to TRBD1. V shed 6 bases and J 3 bases; nucleotides not matched to a gene: 4. Germline CDR1 reads MNHEY; CDR2 reads SMNVEV (reference sequence). CDR3 length: 13 residues. The CDR3, as DNA: TGTGCCAGCAGACAGGGGGACCGCTACGAGCAGTACTTC. Amino acids: CASRQGDRYEQYF.

The rearrangement joins TRBV11-1 to TRBJ2-1; the D is unclear. The CDR3 has 14 amino acids. The germline gives CDR1 SGHAT, CDR2 FQDESV (reference sequence). The germline V and J ends were trimmed by 4 bases and 4 bases, with 11 bases remaining between them. The DNA for the CDR3 is TGTGCCAGCAGCTCCGACACCATTTACAATGAGCAGTTCTTC. Its protein is CASSSDTIYNEQFF.

This chain joins TRBV27 and TRBJ2-7; 7 bases map to TRBD2. J lost 2 bases, V lost 11 bases, and 12 bases had no gene match. The CDR3 spans 14 residues. Germline V lookup: CDR1 MNHEY, CDR2 SMNVEV (reference sequence). The CDR3 region is CACPKLAGPYEQYF. In DNA form, the CDR3 reads TGTGCCTGCCCTAAGTTAGCGGGTCCCTACGAGCAGTACTTC.

Notes on this clone: The junction departs from germline at one end; a sequencing error may be responsible. The V call is TRBV15, the J call TRBJ1-3; TRBD1 agrees at 11 bases. Per the germline V gene, CDR1 is LNHNV and CDR2 is YYDKDF (reference sequence). The CDR3 runs to 15 residues. The DNA for the CDR3 is TGTGCCACCAGCAGAGATGGGACAGGGGGAAGCACCATATATTTT. Protein: CATSRDGTGGSTIYF.

This rearrangement joins TRBV30 to TRBJ1-5, with no clear D. Trimming stripped 1 base from V and 0 bases from J, with 10 bases between. CDR1 and CDR2 (germline): GTSNPN, SVGIG (reference sequence). The CDR3 spans 15 residues. CDR3 amino acids: CAWSEMDFSNQPQHF. The CDR3, as DNA: TGTGCCTGGAGTGAAATGGACTTTAGCAATCAGCCCCAGCATTTT.

The J gene is TRBJ2-1, the V gene TRBV6-1, with 10 positions matching TRBD1. Germline V gives CDR1 MNHNS, CDR2 SASEGT. V shed 2 bases and J 2 bases; nucleotides not matched to a gene: 6. The CDR3 is made up of 17 amino acids. CDR3 sequence: CASSEWGGQGAYNEQFF. In DNA form, the CDR3 reads TGTGCCAGCAGTGAATGGGGAGGACAGGGGGCCTACAATGAGCAGTTCTTC.

The V gene is TRBV7-8, the J gene TRBJ1-1; D remains ambiguous. The germline V gene encodes CDR1 SGHVS and CDR2 FQNEAQ. The CDR3 extends over 15 amino acids. Trimming pared 5 bases from V and 1 base from J, leaving 14 bases between. CDR3 amino acids: CASSLKHQANTEAFF. CDR3 coding DNA: TGTGCCAGCAGCCTCAAGCACCAGGCGAACACTGAAGCTTTCTTT.

The chain carries TRBV10-3 and TRBJ2-5; TRBD2 matches 9 bases. The V and J ends lost 7 bases and 5 bases, in that order; junction bases with no gene match: 14. The CDR3 is 16 amino acids. The germline V gene encodes CDR1 ENHRY and CDR2 SYGVKD. CDR3 loop: CAIKGASGVPTETQYF. CDR3 sequence (DNA): TGTGCCATCAAAGGGGCTAGCGGGGTGCCGACGGAGACCCAGTACTTC.

This chain connects TRBV5-1 to TRBJ1-1, with D perhaps TRBD1 (5 bases). Deletions cut 0 bases from V and 4 bases from J, with 13 bases between. Germline loops: CDR1 SGHRS, CDR2 YFSETQ. The length of the CDR3 is 15 residues. The CDR3 sequence: CASSLVVGGTTEAFF. CDR3 sequence (DNA): TGCGCCAGCAGCTTGGTTGTCGGGGGTACCACTGAAGCTTTCTTT.

The chain uses TRBV7-8 and TRBJ2-1; 9 bases line up with TRBD2. Germline V gives CDR1 SGHVS, CDR2 FQNEAQ. CDR3 size: 16 residues. V was pared by 0 bases and J by 3 bases, with 3 bases of the junction left unmatched. CDR3 sequence reads: CASSLAAGGGYNEQFF. DNA for the CDR3: TGTGCCAGCAGCTTAGCTGCGGGAGGGGGCTACAATGAGCAGTTCTTC.

The chain links TRBV13 to TRBJ1-1, with TRBD1 identical over 10 bases. V gave up 2 bases and J gave up 1 base; unmatched junction bases: 4. Looked up from germline, CDR1 is PRHDT and CDR2 is FYEKMQ (reference sequence). This CDR3 has 16 residues. CDR3 bases: TGTGCCAGCAGCTTACGGGACAGGGGACCGAACACTGAAGCTTTCTTT. This translates into CASSLRDRGPNTEAFF. The full variable domain, rest sourced from reference TRBV13 and TRBJ1-1, is AAGVIQSPRHLIKEKRETATLKCYPIPRHDTVYWYQQGPGQDPQFLISFYEKMQSDKGSIPDRFSAQQFSDYHSELNMSSLELGDSALYFCASSLRDRGPNTEAFFGQGTRLTVV.

The CDR3 protein is CATLNFPYGYTF. In DNA form, the CDR3 reads TGTGCCACCCTTAATTTTCCTTATGGCTACACCTTC. The V call is TRBV6-1, the J call TRBJ1-2; D not certain. V lost 10 bases to trimming and J lost 5 bases, with 14 bases between them. The CDR3 consists of 12 residues. Germline V CDR1 and CDR2: MNHNS, SASEGT.

V is TRBV2 and J is TRBJ1-2, with a weak D call TRBD1 (6 bases). Between the trimmed V and J ends, which lost 3 bases and 6 bases, there was a span of 17 bases. The CDR3 totals 15 residues. Germline V CDR1 and CDR2: SNHLY, FYNNEI. The CDR3 protein is CASSDNRRGLNGYTF. CDR3 DNA: TGTGCCAGCAGTGACAATCGTAGGGGGTTAAATGGCTACACCTTC.

As regards this clone: Other nucleotide sequences in the sample specify the same CDR3. The V and J genes are TRBV27 and TRBJ1-1, with a weak D call TRBD1 (5 bases). V lost 8 bases and J lost 8, with 15 bases in between. This CDR3 has 12 residues. Per the germline V gene, CDR1 is MNHEY and CDR2 is SMNVEV (reference sequence). CDR3 coding DNA: TGTGCCAGCGGCTGGGCCCAGGGCGAAGCTTTCTTT. It encodes CASGWAQGEAFF.

The chain combines TRBV28 with TRBJ1-1; the D gene is possibly TRBD1 (5 bases). Germline lookup yields CDR1 MDHEN and CDR2 SYDVKM. The CDR3 covers 13 residues. Trimming removed 3 bases from V and 4 bases from J, with 9 bases in between. The CDR3 protein is CASSFGGSTEAFF. In DNA form, the CDR3 reads TGTGCCAGCAGTTTCGGGGGTAGCACTGAAGCTTTCTTT.

The chain carries TRBV7-9 and TRBJ1-1, with TRBD1 matching over 7 bases. Trimming removed 1 base from V and 0 bases from J; junction bases left unmatched: 2. CDR1 SEHNR and CDR2 FQNEAQ come from the germline V gene (reference sequence). CDR3 length equals 15 residues. CDR3 sequence (DNA): TGTGCCAGCAGCTTAGTAACAGGGGTGAACACTGAAGCTTTCTTT. Translation: CASSLVTGVNTEAFF.

The chain employs TRBV5-1 and TRBJ1-1, with 10 nucleotides matching TRBD1. CDR1 is SGHRS and CDR2 is YFSETQ in the germline V gene. This CDR3 region has 16 residues. The J segment lost 1 base and the V segment lost 6 bases, leaving 9 bases of the junction unmatched. The CDR3, as DNA: TGCGCCAGCACCCCTAGTGGACAGGGGGGGAACACTGAAGCTTTCTTT. Residues: CASTPSGQGGNTEAFF.

This chain connects TRBV13 to TRBJ2-7, with a tentative D call TRBD1 (6 bases). This CDR3 spans 16 amino acids. V lost 2 bases and J 7 bases, leaving 21 bases between the germline ends. Germline CDR1 PRHDT, CDR2 FYEKMQ (reference sequence). CDR3 nucleotide sequence: TGTGCCAGCAGCTTAACCAGGGCAGCAGGGGTATCGGAGCAGTACTTC. Translating it yields CASSLTRAAGVSEQYF. Supplemented by reference TRBV13 and TRBJ2-7, the full variable domain reads AAGVIQSPRHLIKEKRETATLKCYPIPRHDTVYWYQQGPGQDPQFLISFYEKMQSDKGSIPDRFSAQQFSDYHSELNMSSLELGDSALYFCASSLTRAAGVSEQYFGPGTRLTVT.

This chain connects TRBV7-3 to TRBJ2-2; the D gene is possibly TRBD2 (5 bases). The CDR3 contains 14 residues. CDR1 and CDR2 (germline): SGHTA, FQGTGA. Between the trimmed V and J ends, which lost 0 bases and 3 bases, there was a span of 5 bases. In DNA, the CDR3 is TGTGCCAGCAGCTTAACGAGGGACACCGGGGAGCTGTTTTTT. Translation gives CASSLTRDTGELFF.

The gene calls are TRBV5-6 and TRBJ1-5, with D tentatively TRBD1 (5 bases). Per the germline V gene, CDR1 is SGHDT and CDR2 is YYEEEE. Deletions cut 6 bases from V and 6 bases from J, with 22 bases between. The CDR3 is 16 amino acids. The CDR3 nucleotides read TGTGCCAGCATCCCCTGGGGGGTGGGGGGGAGTCAGCCCCAGCATTTT. The encoded protein is CASIPWGVGGSQPQHF.

The gene calls are TRBV19 and TRBJ2-5; 7 nucleotides agree with TRBD2. Germline trimming cut 5 bases from V and 5 bases from J; bases unmatched to any gene: 8. CDR1 and CDR2 (germline): LNHDA, SQIVND (reference sequence). The CDR3 is 14 amino acids. The CDR3 region is CASSPRLAGETQYF. In nucleotides, the CDR3 is TGTGCCAGTAGTCCCAGACTAGCCGGCGAGACCCAGTACTTC.

The V and J genes are TRBV11-2 and TRBJ2-5; TRBD1 is a possible D gene (5 bases). Germline-derived CDR1 and CDR2 are SGHAT and FQNNGV. The CDR3 is made up of 13 amino acids. V was shortened by 4 bases and J by 5 bases, with 11 bases between the two germline ends. Here the CDR3 DNA reads TGTGCCAGCAGCTATAGGGGTTTGGAGACCCAGTACTTC. Its translation: CASSYRGLETQYF.

The V call is TRBV27, the J call TRBJ2-5, with 12 bases fitting TRBD2. The end of the DNA fits TRBJ2-7 better, so the J call may be wrong. The CDR3 extends over 18 amino acids. Germline CDR1 and CDR2: MNHEY and SMNVEV (reference sequence). CDR3: CASSFTSGRTVGVYEQYF. As DNA, the CDR3 is TGTGCCAGCAGTTTCACTAGCGGGAGGACCGTAGGCGTCTACGAGCAGTACTTC.